The text below deals with one T cell receptor beta chain. As yet, its antigen is unknown. The sample belongs to a study of Ad26.COV2.S vaccination and SARS-CoV-2 variants. In the study overall: A participant enrolled in the COV1001 Ad26.COV2.S trial arm provided the sample. Study-level results: Comparable non-spike TCR breadth was observed in vaccine and placebo recipients. From the TCR breadth and depth analyses, total T cell responses may have been underestimated.

There are 14 residues in the CDR3. CDR1 is DFQATT and CDR2 is SNEGSKA in the germline V gene (reference sequence). V was shortened by 3 bases and J by 3 bases, with 15 bases between the two germline ends. Generated by immunoSEQ multiplex PCR, the TCRdb table keeps only in-frame clones and is missing some. Here the sample spans around 450,000 clones, less than 95% being singletons. The treatment here: approximately 18 received Ad26.COV2.S at low or high dose, single or two shots; several received placebo; per-sample allocation not given. Collection of samples fell on day 63 after the first vaccine or placebo injection. Participants' vaccine, an Ad26 vector, delivered Wuhan-strain SARS-CoV-2 spike.

This specimen was peripheral blood, taken in a trial of Ad26.COV2.S vaccine versus placebo. This clonotype was sampled from a person between 18 and 65 years old who received the Ad26.COV2.S COVID-19 vaccine or a placebo. The chain links TRBV20-1 to TRBJ2-7; D perhaps matches TRBD1 (6 bases). The DNA for the CDR3 is TGCAGTGCTAGTCCACCAGGGGATTACTACGAGCAGTACTTC. Translated, it gives CSASPPGDYYEQYF.